The 22 T cell receptor beta chains below all came from one sample that was sequenced in a study of blood T cell repertoires in COVID-19. Sequencing was performed with immunoSEQ multiplex PCR; in TCRdb, only in-frame clones are kept and a portion is missing. The repertoire holds 100,000 to 150,000 clones, with under 95% as singletons. Material: peripheral blood. All receptors derive from a man aged 55 to 70 with COVID-19, enrolled during active disease.

The chain uses TRBV28 and TRBJ2-2; TRBD2 aligns across 8 bases. The length of the CDR3 is 15 residues. V lost 5 bases and J lost 6; bases outside the gene matches: 8. Germline V lookup: CDR1 MDHEN, CDR2 SYDVKM. This CDR3 reads CASSVPGLGPGELFF. Here the CDR3 DNA reads TGTGCCAGCAGTGTCCCGGGACTAGGTCCCGGGGAGCTGTTTTTT.

The chain is built from TRBV24-1 and TRBJ1-1; no clear D gene. Germline CDR1 KGHDR, CDR2 SFDVKD. The germline V and J ends were trimmed by 4 bases and 8 bases, with 13 bases remaining between them. The CDR3 totals 13 residues. CDR3 loop: CATSESGGHEAFF. DNA for the CDR3: TGTGCCACCAGTGAAAGTGGTGGGCACGAAGCTTTCTTT.

The V and J genes are TRBV10-1 and TRBJ2-1; 11 nucleotides line up with TRBD2. CDR3 length: 15 residues. V was pared by 2 bases and J by 6 bases, with 3 bases of the junction left unmatched. The germline V gene has CDR1 WNHNN and CDR2 SYGVQD (reference sequence). As DNA, the CDR3 is TGCGCCAGCAGTGAGGGACTAGCGGGTTTCAATGAGCAGTTCTTC. Protein product: CASSEGLAGFNEQFF.

The chain employs TRBV4-1 and TRBJ1-3; D remains unclear. The CDR3 is made up of 15 amino acids. Germline V gives CDR1 MGHRA, CDR2 YSYEKL. Trimming left V 0 bases short and J 2 bases short, with 8 bases between. The CDR3 coding sequence is TGCGCCAGCAGCCAAGAAAACTTTCCTGGAAACACCATATATTTT. It yields the protein CASSQENFPGNTIYF.

The chain links TRBV9 to TRBJ1-6, with D possibly TRBD1 on 6 matching bases. Per the germline V gene, CDR1 is SGDLS and CDR2 is YYNGEE. CDR3 length equals 15 residues. Trimming took off 0 bases at V and 9 bases at J, with 13 bases between the two ends. This CDR3 is CASSVAPGESSPLHF. DNA for the CDR3: TGTGCCAGCAGCGTAGCTCCAGGGGAGTCTTCACCCCTCCACTTT.

The chain employs TRBV5-6 and TRBJ2-1; 9 bases align to TRBD2. The CDR3 totals 12 residues. The ends lost 3 bases at V and 10 bases at J; junction bases unmatched: 2. Germline V gene lookup returns CDR1 SGHDT and CDR2 YYEEEE. This CDR3 reads CASSSSGNEQFF. In DNA form, the CDR3 reads TGTGCCAGCAGCTCTAGCGGGAACGAGCAGTTCTTC.

The chain has TRBV6-6 and TRBJ1-1; a weak D match, TRBD1 (5 bases). The CDR3 runs to 12 residues. Germline values: CDR1 MNHNY, CDR2 SVGAGI (reference sequence). The V gene lost 7 bases and the J gene lost 9 bases, with 15 bases spanning the gap. Here the CDR3 DNA reads TGTGCCAGCACCGAAGGGGCAGGGAAAGCTTTCTTT. This sequence encodes CASTEGAGKAFF.

The chain couples TRBV5-1 to TRBJ1-2; TRBD1 matches at 7 bases. CDR1 and CDR2 from the germline V gene are SGHRS and YFSETQ. The CDR3 spans 16 residues. Losses at the gene ends were 3 bases for V and 2 bases for J; bases not matched to a gene: 10. The CDR3 DNA reads TGCGCCAGCAGCTGGGCGGGGCAGGGGGTCAACTATGGCTACACCTTC. Protein sequence: CASSWAGQGVNYGYTF.

The chain couples TRBV15 to TRBJ1-5; tentative D call: TRBD1 (6 bases). Trimming stripped 3 bases from V and 7 bases from J, with 13 bases between. The germline V gene encodes CDR1 LNHNV and CDR2 YYDKDF (reference sequence). This CDR3 region has 14 residues. Here the CDR3 DNA reads TGTGCCACCAGCAGTGTACAGGGTGGACAGCCCCAGCATTTT. Translation gives CATSSVQGGQPQHF.

The rearrangement uses TRBV6-5 and TRBJ1-6, with a weak D call TRBD1 (6 bases). The CDR3 has 15 residues. Trimming took 6 bases from V and 10 from J, leaving 19 bases between them. Germline assignment: CDR1 MNHEY and CDR2 SVGAGI. The CDR3 nucleotides are TGTGCCAGCAGCCGAACGTCAGGGGAAGGCTCACCCCTCCACTTT. Protein: CASSRTSGEGSPLHF.

V and J are TRBV4-3 and TRBJ2-3; TRBD2 matches 7 bases. In germline, CDR1 is LGHNA, CDR2 YSLEER. The CDR3 has 15 residues. V gave up 0 bases and J gave up 0 bases; unmatched junction bases: 0. CDR3 residues: CASSQERGSTDTQYF. CDR3 bases: TGCGCCAGCAGCCAAGAGCGGGGGAGCACAGATACGCAGTATTTT.

The rearrangement links TRBV6-5 to TRBJ2-7, with a tentative D call TRBD2 (6 bases). The germline V gene encodes CDR1 MNHEY and CDR2 SVGAGI. Trimming removed 5 bases from V and 3 bases from J, with 11 bases in between. The CDR3 loop spans 13 amino acids. The CDR3 DNA reads as TGTGCCAGCAGTCAAACGGGAGACTACGAGCAGTACTTC. Its protein is CASSQTGDYEQYF.

V is TRBV29-1 and J is TRBJ1-1; D possibly corresponds to TRBD1 (6 bases). The V and J ends lost 1 base and 2 bases respectively, with 14 bases between them. The length of the CDR3 is 15 residues. Looked up from germline, CDR1 is SQVTM and CDR2 is ANQGSEA. Written as DNA, the CDR3 is TGCAGCGTTGAAGGGTTGGGGGGGCGCAACACTGAAGCTTTCTTT. Its translation: CSVEGLGGRNTEAFF.

This clone was seen just once. The CDR3 sequence: CASSRDRATEAFF. The CDR3 DNA sequence: TGTGCCAGCAGCCGGGACAGGGCCACTGAAGCTTTCTTT. The J gene is TRBJ1-1, the V gene TRBV12-3 or TRBV12-4; 9 positions agree with TRBD1. The ends lost 6 bases at V and 4 bases at J; junction bases unmatched: 3. The length of the CDR3 is 13 residues.

This rearrangement joins TRBV19 to TRBJ1-2, with D possibly TRBD1 on 5 matching bases. The CDR3 totals 16 residues. The ends were cut back, 2 bases at V and 0 bases at J, with 13 bases in the middle. Germline lookup yields CDR1 LNHDA and CDR2 SQIVND (reference sequence). CDR3 sequence: CASSIISRQTNYGYTF. The CDR3 DNA follows: TGTGCCAGTAGTATAATATCCAGACAGACTAACTATGGCTACACCTTC.

This rearrangement joins TRBV9 to TRBJ2-1, with 11 bases matching TRBD2. This CDR3 has 17 amino acids. After removal of 3 bases from V and 4 bases from J, the junction contained 9 bases not matched to a gene. Germline CDR1 and CDR2: SGDLS and YYNGEE. CDR3 bases: TGTGCCAGCAGCGCCGCCCGCGGGACTAGCGGATACAATGAGCAGTTCTTC. It yields the protein CASSAARGTSGYNEQFF.

This sequence joins TRBV9 and TRBJ2-1; 8 positions match TRBD1. Germline CDR1 SGDLS, CDR2 YYNGEE. Unmatched junction bases numbered 13, after V lost 3 bases and J lost 5 bases. This CDR3 region has 17 residues. Here the CDR3 reads CASSGRQGSAWDNEQFF. The CDR3 coding sequence is TGTGCCAGCAGCGGTAGACAGGGGTCGGCCTGGGACAATGAGCAGTTCTTC.

The chain is built from TRBV5-1 and TRBJ2-7, with 13 bases fitting TRBD2. The CDR3 is 15 amino acids. With 4 bases clipped from V and 3 bases from J, the junction kept 4 bases outside the gene matches. Germline V gives CDR1 SGHRS, CDR2 YFSETQ. The CDR3 protein is CASSPRTSGSYEQYF. In DNA form, the CDR3 reads TGCGCCAGCAGCCCGAGGACTAGCGGGAGCTACGAGCAGTACTTC.

V gene TRBV19 combines with J gene TRBJ1-1; D call uncertain. Germline V gene data show CDR1 as LNHDA and CDR2 as SQIVND (reference sequence). The CDR3 covers 13 residues. With 5 bases removed from V and 0 bases from J, the gap between germline ends came to 7 bases. The CDR3 region has the DNA TGTGCCAGTAGTGAGGGCGTGAACACTGAAGCTTTCTTT. Translation: CASSEGVNTEAFF.

The chain carries TRBV7-6 and TRBJ2-1, with D perhaps TRBD2 (5 bases). Per the germline V gene, CDR1 is SGHVS and CDR2 is FNYEAQ. Trimming shortened V by 4 bases and J by 0 bases, and 13 bases separated the two germline ends. There are 16 residues in the CDR3. The DNA of the CDR3 is TGTGCCAGCAGCTCTCAACTAGGAGGCTCCTACAATGAGCAGTTCTTC. Translation: CASSSQLGGSYNEQFF.

The genes are TRBV7-9 and TRBJ2-1; D is unclear. The CDR3 is made up of 12 amino acids. Trimming cost V 3 bases and J 6 bases, with 6 bases left between them. Germline lookup yields CDR1 SEHNR and CDR2 FQNEAQ (reference sequence). CDR3 coding DNA: TGTGCCAGCAGCTTCCCCGGCAATGAGCAGTTCTTC. It encodes CASSFPGNEQFF. The whole variable domain, remainder taken from reference TRBV7-9 and TRBJ2-1, is DTGVSQNPRHKITKRGQNVTFRCDPISEHNRLYWYRQTLGQGPEFLTYFQNEAQLEKSRLLSDRFSAERPKGSFSTLEIQRTEQGDSAMYLCASSFPGNEQFFGPGTRLTVL.

V usage is TRBV5-4 and J usage is TRBJ2-5; 12 bases agree with TRBD2. Germline V gene data show CDR1 as SGHNT and CDR2 as YYREEE (reference sequence). The CDR3 contains 17 residues. J lost 5 bases, V lost 0 bases, and 8 bases had no gene match. The chain's CDR3 is CASSLVLAGGPGETQYF. Written as DNA, the CDR3 is TGTGCCAGCAGCTTGGTCCTAGCGGGAGGGCCGGGCGAGACCCAGTACTTC.